These 23 T cell receptor beta chains share one sample of origin, sequenced in a study of chemoradiotherapy in HPV16-positive cancers. Only in-frame clones appear in the TCRdb table, and some are missing; sequencing was by immunoSEQ multiplex PCR. The sample has 3,400 or so clones, approximately 85% seen once. This material consisted of tumor tissue, taken from a patient who underwent chemoradiotherapy. These receptors were taken from a human donor with HPV-associated anogenital cancer.

V is TRBV5-6 and J is TRBJ2-7; TRBD2 matches 10 bases. Germline V CDR1 and CDR2: SGHDT, YYEEEE. The CDR3 loop spans 16 amino acids. Trimming took 1 base from V and 2 from J; bases not matched to a gene: 6. The CDR3 spells CASSLRRTSGTYEQYF. Here the CDR3 DNA reads TGTGCCAGCAGCTTGCGGCGGACTAGCGGAACCTACGAGCAGTACTTC.

The CDR3 DNA sequence: TGTGCCAGCATCGGCGGTTCAGAAGACTCTGGAAACACCATATATTTT. It encodes CASIGGSEDSGNTIYF. The V and J genes are TRBV28 and TRBJ1-3; D is unclear. This CDR3 spans 16 amino acids. The germline CDR1 and CDR2 sequences are MDHEN and SYDVKM. The germline V and J ends were trimmed by 7 bases and 0 bases, with 16 bases remaining between them.

The CDR3 nucleotides are TGTGCCAGCAGCCAAAGGGAATGGGGCTCCTACGAGCAGTACTTC. Translation gives CASSQREWGSYEQYF. The chain couples TRBV4-2 to TRBJ2-7; D not resolved. Per the germline V gene, CDR1 is LGHNA and CDR2 is YNFKEQ. V was clipped by 2 bases and J by 0 bases, with 11 bases between them. The CDR3 covers 15 residues.

The chain combines TRBV11-1 with TRBJ2-3; the D gene is possibly TRBD2 (6 bases). The CDR3 loop spans 15 amino acids. Per the germline V gene, CDR1 is SGHAT and CDR2 is FQDESV (reference sequence). Trimming stripped 5 bases from V and 0 bases from J, with 12 bases between. CDR3 protein: CASSLGRPSTDTQYF. The CDR3 DNA reads TGTGCCAGCAGCCTTGGGAGGCCGAGCACAGATACGCAGTATTTT.

The J gene is TRBJ1-5, the V gene TRBV6-6, with D possibly TRBD1 on 5 matching bases. This CDR3 has 15 residues. The germline V gene encodes CDR1 MNHNY and CDR2 SVGAGI (reference sequence). V lost 7 bases and J 0 bases, leaving 13 bases between the germline ends. In nucleotides, the CDR3 is TGTGCCAGCACCCGACAGCCTTATAGCAATCAGCCCCAGCATTTT. Translating it yields CASTRQPYSNQPQHF.

For the CDR3, the DNA is TGTGCCAGTCCCCCTAGCGGGAGGGCCCTCGAGGATACGCAGTATTTT. It translates to CASPPSGRALEDTQYF. The rearrangement links TRBV28 to TRBJ2-3; 12 positions agree with TRBD2. The germline V gene has CDR1 MDHEN and CDR2 SYDVKM. V shed 9 bases and J 6 bases; nucleotides not matched to a gene: 13. CDR3 size: 16 residues.

The rearrangement joins TRBV28 to TRBJ1-5; the D is unclear. V was clipped by 8 bases and J by 1 base, with 15 bases between them. The CDR3 contains 15 residues. Germline loops: CDR1 MDHEN, CDR2 SYDVKM. CDR3 in DNA: TGTGCCAGCTTTAGGGAGTTCGGGAGCAATCAGCCCCAGCATTTT. The encoded protein is CASFREFGSNQPQHF.

The chain uses TRBV4-3 and TRBJ2-7, with TRBD2 matching over 12 bases. J was trimmed by 3 bases and V by 2 bases; bases with no gene match: 2. The CDR3 is 15 amino acids. CDR1 and CDR2 (germline): LGHNA, YSLEER. The CDR3 here is CASSQLTSGSYEQYF. The CDR3 bases are TGCGCCAGCAGCCAATTGACTAGCGGGAGCTACGAGCAGTACTTC.

The chain has TRBV6-1 and TRBJ2-4; maybe TRBD2 (5 bases). CDR1 MNHNS and CDR2 SASEGT come from the germline V gene. The length of the CDR3 is 14 residues. V lost 7 bases and J 2 bases, leaving 12 bases between the germline ends. The CDR3 DNA reads TGTGCCAGCAACCCCGGACTGACCAAAAACATTCAGTACTTC. Protein sequence: CASNPGLTKNIQYF.

This chain uses TRBV11-2 with TRBJ2-1; D not certain. The CDR3 loop spans 14 amino acids. V was pared by 3 bases and J by 6 bases, with 12 bases between. Germline V CDR1 and CDR2: SGHAT, FQNNGV. CDR3 loop: CASSLALVSNEQFF. For the CDR3, the DNA is TGTGCCAGCAGCTTGGCGCTGGTCTCCAATGAGCAGTTCTTC.

The chain couples TRBV29-1 to TRBJ2-7; D gene uncertain. V was clipped by 2 bases and J by 2 bases, with 7 bases between them. This CDR3 is 12 amino acids long. Germline V lookup: CDR1 SQVTM, CDR2 ANQGSEA. The CDR3 nucleotides read TGCAGCGTTGAACTGGGCGCCTACGAGCAGTACTTC. Its translation: CSVELGAYEQYF.

This chain joins TRBV7-2 and TRBJ1-1; D is uncertain. Germline V CDR1 and CDR2: SGHTA, FQGNSA. V lost 3 bases and J 1 base, leaving 9 bases between the germline ends. The CDR3 length is 14 residues. The CDR3 loop reads CASSFEHPNTEAFF. The CDR3 nucleotides are TGTGCCAGCAGCTTCGAACACCCGAACACTGAAGCTTTCTTT. The full variable domain, with the rest looked up from reference TRBV7-2 and TRBJ1-1, is GAGVSQSPSNKVTEKGKDVELRCDPISGHTALYWYRQSLGQGLEFLIYFQGNSAPDKSGLPSDRFSAERTGGSVSTLTIQRTQQEDSAVYLCASSFEHPNTEAFFGQGTRLTVV.

V is TRBV7-3 and J is TRBJ2-3; TRBD2 aligns across 15 bases. The junction had 3 bases not matched to a gene; V was cut back by 4 bases and J by 4 bases. The CDR3 covers 16 residues. The germline CDR1 and CDR2 sequences are SGHTA and FQGTGA. CDR3 bases: TGTGCCAGCAGCTCGGGACTAGCGGGAGGCGCAGATACGCAGTATTTT. It encodes CASSSGLAGGADTQYF.

The rearrangement joins TRBV7-2 to TRBJ1-3; TRBD1 aligns across 8 bases. Germline V lookup: CDR1 SGHTA, CDR2 FQGNSA. Trimming at V came to 11 bases and at J to 4 bases, leaving 7 bases not matched to a gene. The CDR3 runs 13 residues. CDR3 loop: CASSTGAGNTIYF. The CDR3 nucleotides are TGTGCCTCCTCGACAGGGGCAGGAAACACCATATATTTT. The full variable domain, in which reference TRBV7-2 and TRBJ1-3 provide the parts outside the CDR3, is GAGVSQSPSNKVTEKGKDVELRCDPISGHTALYWYRQSLGQGLEFLIYFQGNSAPDKSGLPSDRFSAERTGGSVSTLTIQRTQQEDSAVYLCASSTGAGNTIYFGEGSWLTVV.

This clone occurred once. This chain links TRBV2 with TRBJ1-1, with unresolved D. V lost 6 bases to trimming and J lost 1 base, with 9 bases between them. Germline V gene sequence: CDR1 SNHLY, CDR2 FYNNEI. The length of the CDR3 is 13 residues. CDR3 coding DNA: TGTGCCAGCAGGGCAGACACGAACACTGAAGCTTTCTTT. This codes for CASRADTNTEAFF.

CDR3 nucleotides: TGTGCCATCAGTGAGTCGACAGGCTCTGGAAACACCATATATTTT. Its protein product is CAISESTGSGNTIYF. V is TRBV10-3 and J is TRBJ1-3, with D possibly matching TRBD1 (6 bases). V lost 0 bases, J lost 0 bases, and 6 bases lay in between. This CDR3 has 15 amino acids. Germline-derived CDR1 and CDR2 are ENHRY and SYGVKD.

The chain carries TRBV6-1 and TRBJ2-7, with 7 bases aligning to TRBD1. The CDR3 totals 15 residues. Germline lookup yields CDR1 MNHNS and CDR2 SASEGT. V lost 7 bases and J lost 2; bases outside the gene matches: 11. The CDR3 sequence is CASNEFSTGTYEQYF. The DNA for the CDR3 is TGTGCCAGCAACGAGTTCTCGACAGGGACCTACGAGCAGTACTTC.

This chain links TRBV6-6 with TRBJ2-2; D might be TRBD1 (5 bases). V was pared by 4 bases and J by 3 bases, with 6 bases between. CDR1 MNHNY and CDR2 SVGAGI come from the germline V gene (reference sequence). This CDR3 region has 13 residues. The DNA of the CDR3 is TGTGCCAGCAGTTCCAGGGACACCGGGGAGCTGTTTTTT. Translated: CASSSRDTGELFF.

In this sample, this clone turned up a few times. This sequence joins TRBV30 and TRBJ1-1; D call uncertain. Germline-derived CDR1 and CDR2 are GTSNPN and SVGIG (reference sequence). Trimming cost V 1 base and J 7 bases, with 13 bases left between them. The CDR3 is 13 residues long. CDR3 coding DNA: TGTGCCTGGAGTGAGAGCAGCGTTCATGAAGCTTTCTTT. It codes for CAWSESSVHEAFF.

The chain employs TRBV7-2 and TRBJ2-1; D might be TRBD2 (6 bases). The V end was cut by 5 bases, the J end by 5 bases, with 10 bases between. Germline CDR1 reads SGHTA; CDR2 reads FQGNSA. The CDR3 has 13 residues. DNA of the CDR3: TGTGCCAGCAGCCGCGGGATGAACAATGAGCAGTTCTTC. Amino acid sequence: CASSRGMNNEQFF.

The rearrangement links TRBV7-2 to TRBJ2-7; 7 bases line up with TRBD2. This CDR3 region has 12 residues. V lost 8 bases, J lost 4 bases, and 5 bases stayed unmatched. Germline assignment: CDR1 SGHTA and CDR2 FQGNSA. DNA for the CDR3: TGTGCCAGCCGGGCTAGCGGATACGAGCAGTACTTC. It codes for CASRASGYEQYF.

This clone was observed once. The CDR3 is CASSLVTGTSGRGNEQFF. The CDR3 bases are TGTGCCAGCAGCTTAGTTACCGGGACTAGCGGAAGGGGGAATGAGCAGTTCTTC. V is TRBV7-8 and J is TRBJ2-1, with 11 bases that match TRBD2. Trimming cost V 1 base and J 7 bases; bases outside gene matches: 12. The length of the CDR3 is 18 residues. Looked up from germline, CDR1 is SGHVS and CDR2 is FQNEAQ.

The rearrangement joins TRBV7-9 to TRBJ1-5; 7 bases are a match to TRBD1. Trimming at V came to 5 bases and at J to 9 bases, leaving 7 bases not matched to a gene. Germline V gene sequence: CDR1 SEHNR, CDR2 FQNEAQ (reference sequence). The CDR3 runs 13 residues. As DNA, the CDR3 is TGTGCCAGCAGCCGGGACAGCCCAGGGCCCCAGCATTTT. This translates into CASSRDSPGPQHF.